This T cell receptor (beta chain) stems from a study of regulatory T cells in long-lasting Graves disease. General study results and limits: Comparison showed that persistent patients shared more public clonotypes (roughly 2,500) than new patients (about 970). For persistent Graves' patients, TCR diversity was lower than for newly diagnosed ones.

Library construction for TCR beta used iRepertoire HTBI primers and Arm-PCR of CDR3 regions. Per the original data handling: Analysis of the samples identified 50 to 70 TRBV and 14 TRBJ segments. TCRdb used MiXCR to reprocess the multiplex PCR reads, holding one entry per CDR3 protein. TCRdb's processing, not the study's, gives the V and J calls here. The sample has about 320,000 distinct CDR3 sequences, 15% to 20% seen once; the top ten hold 35% to 45%. With regard to this clonotype: Its target is not known.

As to time point: newly diagnosed GD, antithyroid drugs for less than 3 months. Construction of the TCR library relied on RNA isolated from PBMCs. The starting material was peripheral blood mononuclear cells (PBMCs), obtained at new diagnosis, from a patient treated with antithyroid drugs. The TCR was taken from a female donor with Graves disease.

The CDR3 DNA follows: TGTGCCAGCAGCGTACAGCAGCACACGAACACCGGGGAGCTGTTTTTT. Residues: CASSVQQHTNTGELFF. V gene TRBV9 combines with J gene TRBJ2-2; D unclear. Germline CDR1 reads SGDLS; CDR2 reads YYNGEE. V lost 1 base and J lost 0, with 10 bases in between. There are 16 residues in the CDR3.